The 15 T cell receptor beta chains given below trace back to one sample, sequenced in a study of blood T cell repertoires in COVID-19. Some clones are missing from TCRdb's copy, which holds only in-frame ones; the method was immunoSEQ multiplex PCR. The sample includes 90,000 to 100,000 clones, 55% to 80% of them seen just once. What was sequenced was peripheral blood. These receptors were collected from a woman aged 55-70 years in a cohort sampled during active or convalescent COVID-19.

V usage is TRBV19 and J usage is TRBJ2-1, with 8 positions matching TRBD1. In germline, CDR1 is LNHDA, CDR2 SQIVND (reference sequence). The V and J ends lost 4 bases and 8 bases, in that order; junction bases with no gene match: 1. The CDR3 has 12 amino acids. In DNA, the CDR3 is TGTGCCAGTAGTACAGGGGGCTATGAGCAGTTCTTC. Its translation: CASSTGGYEQFF.

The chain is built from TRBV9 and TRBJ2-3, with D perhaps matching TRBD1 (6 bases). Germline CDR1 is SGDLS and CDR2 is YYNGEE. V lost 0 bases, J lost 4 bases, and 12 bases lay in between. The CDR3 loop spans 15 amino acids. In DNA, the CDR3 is TGTGCCAGCAGCGTAGCTGATACAGGGTCAGATACGCAGTATTTT. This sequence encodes CASSVADTGSDTQYF.

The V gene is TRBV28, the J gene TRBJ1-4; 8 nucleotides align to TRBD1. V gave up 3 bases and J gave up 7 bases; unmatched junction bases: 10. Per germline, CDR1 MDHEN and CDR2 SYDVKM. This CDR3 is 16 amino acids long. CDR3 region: CASSFSGGGSFEKLFF. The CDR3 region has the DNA TGTGCCAGCAGTTTTTCAGGGGGCGGGAGTTTTGAAAAACTGTTTTTT.

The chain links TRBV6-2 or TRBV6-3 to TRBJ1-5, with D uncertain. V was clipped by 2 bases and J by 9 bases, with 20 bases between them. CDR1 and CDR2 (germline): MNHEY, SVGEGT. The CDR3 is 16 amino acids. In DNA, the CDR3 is TGTGCCAGCAGTTACGAGGCCCCATTGAGTGATCGGCCCCAGCATTTT. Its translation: CASSYEAPLSDRPQHF.

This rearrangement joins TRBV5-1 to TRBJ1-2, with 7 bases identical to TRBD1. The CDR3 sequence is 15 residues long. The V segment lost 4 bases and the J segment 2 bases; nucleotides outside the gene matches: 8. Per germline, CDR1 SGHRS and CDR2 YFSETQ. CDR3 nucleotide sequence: TGCGCCAGCAGCGCCTGGGACAGTCAGAACTATGGCTACACCTTC. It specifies CASSAWDSQNYGYTF.

This CDR3 is CASSYREYNEKLFF. CDR3 sequence (DNA): TGTGCCAGCAGCTACAGGGAGTATAATGAAAAACTGTTTTTT. V usage is TRBV7-2 and J usage is TRBJ1-4, with D tentatively TRBD1 (6 bases). Germline V gene lookup returns CDR1 SGHTA and CDR2 FQGNSA. V lost 4 bases and J lost 4, with 10 bases in between. The CDR3 loop spans 14 amino acids.

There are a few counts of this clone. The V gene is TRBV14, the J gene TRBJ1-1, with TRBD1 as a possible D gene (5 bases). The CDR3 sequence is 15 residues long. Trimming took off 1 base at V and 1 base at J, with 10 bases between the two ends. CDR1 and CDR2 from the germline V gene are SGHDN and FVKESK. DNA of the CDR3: TGTGCCAGCAGCCAAGCGGCAGGGCCGAACACTGAAGCTTTCTTT. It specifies CASSQAAGPNTEAFF. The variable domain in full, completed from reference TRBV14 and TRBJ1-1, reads EAGVTQFPSHSVIEKGQTVTLRCDPISGHDNLYWYRRVMGKEIKFLLHFVKESKQDESGMPNNRFLAERTGGTYSTLKVQPAELEDSGVYFCASSQAAGPNTEAFFGQGTRLTVV.

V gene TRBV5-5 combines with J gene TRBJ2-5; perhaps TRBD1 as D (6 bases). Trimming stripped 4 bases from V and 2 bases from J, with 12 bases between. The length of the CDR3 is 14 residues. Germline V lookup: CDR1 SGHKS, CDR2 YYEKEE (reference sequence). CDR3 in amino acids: CASSEMDRQETQYF. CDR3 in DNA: TGTGCCAGCAGCGAAATGGACAGACAAGAGACCCAGTACTTC.

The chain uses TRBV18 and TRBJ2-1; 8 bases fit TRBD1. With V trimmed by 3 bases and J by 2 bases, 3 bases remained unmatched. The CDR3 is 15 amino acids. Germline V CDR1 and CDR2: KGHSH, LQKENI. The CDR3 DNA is TGTGCCAGCTCACCTGGACAGGGTGCCTACAATGAGCAGTTCTTC. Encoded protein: CASSPGQGAYNEQFF. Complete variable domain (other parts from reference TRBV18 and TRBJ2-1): NAGVMQNPRHLVRRRGQEARLRCSPMKGHSHVYWYRQLPEEGLKFMVYLQKENIIDESGMPKERFSAEFPKEGPSILRIQQVVRGDSAAYFCASSPGQGAYNEQFFGPGTRLTVL.

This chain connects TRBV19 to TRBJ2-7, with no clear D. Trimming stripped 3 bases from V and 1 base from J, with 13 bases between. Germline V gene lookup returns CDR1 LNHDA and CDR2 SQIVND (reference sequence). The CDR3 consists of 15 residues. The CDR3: CASSILYGGSYEQYF. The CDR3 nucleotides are TGTGCCAGTAGTATTCTCTATGGCGGATCCTACGAGCAGTACTTC. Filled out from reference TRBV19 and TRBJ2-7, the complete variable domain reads DGGITQSPKYLFRKEGQNVTLSCEQNLNHDAMYWYRQDPGQGLRLIYYSQIVNDFQKGDIAEGYSVSREKKESFPLTVTSAQKNPTAFYLCASSILYGGSYEQYFGPGTRLTVT.

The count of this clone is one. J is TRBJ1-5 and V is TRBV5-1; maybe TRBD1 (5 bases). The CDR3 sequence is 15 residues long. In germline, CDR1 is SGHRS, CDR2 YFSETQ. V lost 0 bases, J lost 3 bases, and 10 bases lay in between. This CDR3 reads CASSLAGGFNQPQHF. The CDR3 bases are TGCGCCAGCAGCTTGGCCGGGGGTTTCAATCAGCCCCAGCATTTT.

CDR3 protein: CASTKGRGDYGYTF. CDR3 sequence (DNA): TGTGCCAGTACCAAGGGGCGGGGCGACTATGGCTACACCTTC. J is TRBJ1-2 and V is TRBV19; the D gene is possibly TRBD1 (5 bases). V dropped 7 bases and J dropped 3 bases, with 15 bases sitting between them. The CDR3 totals 14 residues. Germline V gives CDR1 LNHDA, CDR2 SQIVND (reference sequence).

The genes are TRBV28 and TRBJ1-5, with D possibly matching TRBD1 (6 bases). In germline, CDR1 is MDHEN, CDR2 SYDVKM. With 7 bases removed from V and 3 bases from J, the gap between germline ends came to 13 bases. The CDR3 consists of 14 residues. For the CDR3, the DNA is TGTGCCAGCATACCTACAGGGTTCAATCAGCCCCAGCATTTT. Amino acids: CASIPTGFNQPQHF.

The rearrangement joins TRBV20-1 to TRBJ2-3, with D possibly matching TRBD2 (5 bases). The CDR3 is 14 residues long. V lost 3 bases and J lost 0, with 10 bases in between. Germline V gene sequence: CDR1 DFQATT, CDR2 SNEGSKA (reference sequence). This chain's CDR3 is CSASWGASTDTQYF. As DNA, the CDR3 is TGCAGTGCTAGTTGGGGAGCTAGCACAGATACGCAGTATTTT.

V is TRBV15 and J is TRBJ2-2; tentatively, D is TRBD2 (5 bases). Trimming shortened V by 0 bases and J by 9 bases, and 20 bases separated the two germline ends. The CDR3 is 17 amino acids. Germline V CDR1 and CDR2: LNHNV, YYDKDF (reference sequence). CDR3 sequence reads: CATSRDTGPGSGWELFF. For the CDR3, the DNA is TGTGCCACCAGCAGAGATACTGGGCCGGGATCGGGATGGGAGCTGTTTTTT.